This T cell receptor (beta chain) derives from a study of T cell responses to AZD1222 COVID-19 vaccine. The length of the CDR3 is 14 residues. V lost 3 bases and J 6 bases, leaving 13 bases between the germline ends. Germline values: CDR1 MRHNA, CDR2 SNTAGT. Study-wide results and limits: Two AZD1222 administrations were followed by greater Spike-specific TCR breadth and depth.

Note on this clone: The target antigen is unknown.

Data came from immunoSEQ multiplex PCR; TCRdb stores just in-frame clones and leaves some out. The sample includes roughly 82,000 clones, approximately 85% seen only once; the top ten take approximately 13%. The chain joins TRBV6-4 to TRBJ2-3; D is perhaps TRBD2 (5 bases). The sequence was obtained from an adult in good health. Sequenced here: peripheral blood, sampled on day 0 of AZD1222 vaccination. CDR3 nucleotides: TGTGCCAGCAGTGAGGTCGGCCCGGGGGATACGCAGTATTTT. As protein: CASSEVGPGDTQYF.